The 23 T cell receptor beta chains below come from one sample, sequenced in a study of blood T cell repertoires in COVID-19. The table came from immunoSEQ multiplex PCR; TCRdb's copy has only in-frame clones and leaves some out. Among under 250,000 clones, 75% to 90% were seen once, and the ten largest hold about 6.5%. Material for sequencing was peripheral blood. The receptors stem from a man in his fifties or sixties who had recovered from COVID-19.

The chain combines TRBV28 with TRBJ2-1; 7 bases align to TRBD2. This CDR3 region has 16 residues. J gave up 4 bases and V 6 bases, and 12 bases lay outside the gene matches. In germline, CDR1 is MDHEN, CDR2 SYDVKM. CDR3 nucleotide sequence: TGTGCCAGCAGACCCGCGGCGGCGGGAGTGTACAATGAGCAGTTCTTC. This codes for CASRPAAAGVYNEQFF.

DNA of the CDR3: TGTGCCAGCAGCAAACGACTTGTACAAGAGACCCAGTACTTC. It is translated as CASSKRLVQETQYF. The chain combines TRBV9 with TRBJ2-5; D gene uncertain. The germline gives CDR1 SGDLS, CDR2 YYNGEE. With 4 bases removed from V and 2 bases from J, the gap between germline ends came to 12 bases. The CDR3 runs 14 residues.

V and J are TRBV11-2 and TRBJ2-5; D is possibly TRBD2 (5 bases). Trimming removed 1 base at V and 5 bases at J, with 17 bases between. CDR1 is SGHAT, CDR2 FQNNGV, per germline. CDR3 length: 16 residues. The CDR3 protein is CASSLGHRGSWETQYF. The CDR3 DNA reads as TGTGCCAGCAGCTTAGGTCACCGGGGTAGTTGGGAGACCCAGTACTTC.

The rearrangement joins TRBV5-1 to TRBJ2-1; 8 bases are shared with TRBD2. Germline lookup yields CDR1 SGHRS and CDR2 YFSETQ. This CDR3 region has 18 residues. Trimming took 3 bases from V and 0 from J; bases not matched to a gene: 11. Here the CDR3 reads CASSYGGGTRSSYNEQFF. Written as DNA, the CDR3 is TGCGCCAGCAGCTACGGCGGGGGGACCCGTAGCTCCTACAATGAGCAGTTCTTC.

This chain uses TRBV5-6 with TRBJ1-5; 9 bases map to TRBD1. The germline V gene has CDR1 SGHDT and CDR2 YYEEEE. V trimming: 5 bases; J trimming: 4 bases; junction bases outside the gene matches: 10. The CDR3 spans 16 residues. The CDR3 bases are TGTGCCAGCAGGAAACAGGGGGCGGCGGATAATCAGCCCCAGCATTTT. Its translation is CASRKQGAADNQPQHF. Full variable domain (rest looked up from reference TRBV5-6 and TRBJ1-5): DAGVTQSPTHLIKTRGQQVTLRCSPKSGHDTVSWYQQALGQGPQFIFQYYEEEERQRGNFPDRFSGHQFPNYSSELNVNALLLGDSALYLCASRKQGAADNQPQHFGDGTRLSIL.

The chain is built from TRBV7-9 and TRBJ2-3; 11 nucleotides match TRBD2. The length of the CDR3 is 16 residues. Per germline, CDR1 SEHNR and CDR2 FQNEAQ (reference sequence). With 4 bases clipped from V and 2 bases from J, the junction kept 5 bases outside the gene matches. The CDR3 spells CASSSPSGGYTDTQYF. The DNA of the CDR3 is TGTGCCAGCAGCTCCCCTAGCGGGGGGTACACAGATACGCAGTATTTT.

The chain carries TRBV25-1 and TRBJ2-4; tentative D call: TRBD2 (6 bases). The CDR3 is made up of 15 amino acids. In germline, CDR1 is MGHDK, CDR2 SYGVNS. V shed 3 bases and J shed 1 base, with 10 bases lying between them. The CDR3 protein is CASSDPGGAKNIQYF. For the CDR3, the DNA is TGTGCCAGCAGTGATCCTGGAGGGGCCAAAAACATTCAGTACTTC.

This clone was detected only a few times. The V and J genes are TRBV10-3 and TRBJ2-1, with 8 bases identical to TRBD2. The CDR3 loop spans 17 amino acids. Unmatched junction bases numbered 7, after V lost 0 bases and J lost 3 bases. CDR1 ENHRY and CDR2 SYGVKD come from the germline V gene. The CDR3 sequence: CAISESPTSVDYNEQFF. In nucleotides, the CDR3 is TGTGCCATCAGTGAGTCCCCGACTAGCGTGGACTACAATGAGCAGTTCTTC.

This sequence joins TRBV5-6 and TRBJ2-5; TRBD2 is a possible D gene (5 bases). Germline V CDR1 and CDR2: SGHDT, YYEEEE. Trimming left V 1 base short and J 5 bases short, with 6 bases between. This CDR3 is 12 amino acids long. The CDR3 sequence: CASSLTRETQYF. The CDR3 region has the DNA TGTGCCAGCAGCTTGACTAGGGAGACCCAGTACTTC.

The V gene is TRBV3-1 (or the pseudogene TRBV3-2), the J gene TRBJ1-1, with a weak D call TRBD1 (5 bases). Germline CDR1 and CDR2: LGHDT and YNNKEL (reference sequence). This CDR3 comprises 16 residues. The V end lost 0 bases, the J end lost 4 bases, and 15 bases lay between the germline ends. The CDR3 spells CASSQDGHRSGTEAFF. CDR3 bases: TGTGCCAGCAGCCAAGATGGACACAGGTCAGGCACTGAAGCTTTCTTT.

The gene calls are TRBV19 and TRBJ1-2; no reliable D call. Trimming took 3 bases from V and 4 from J, leaving 9 bases between them. The V gene's germline CDR1 is LNHDA and CDR2 SQIVND (reference sequence). This CDR3 has 13 residues. The CDR3 nucleotides read TGTGCCAGTAGTATTCAGGTGTTCTATGGCTACACCTTC. Amino acids: CASSIQVFYGYTF.

The chain has TRBV9 and TRBJ2-1, with 9 bases identical to TRBD1. V lost 3 bases to trimming and J lost 5 bases; unmatched junction nucleotides: 3. The CDR3 extends over 14 amino acids. Germline lookup yields CDR1 SGDLS and CDR2 YYNGEE. The CDR3 reads CASSAGTGNNEQFF. The CDR3 coding sequence is TGTGCCAGCAGCGCCGGGACAGGGAACAATGAGCAGTTCTTC.

In DNA form, the CDR3 reads TGTGCCAGCAGCCAAGGTGAGGGCGGAAGGCGCGATACGCAGTATTTT. Protein sequence: CASSQGEGGRRDTQYF. The chain recombines TRBV3-1 (or the pseudogene TRBV3-2) with TRBJ2-3; D may be TRBD2 (5 bases). The CDR3 is made up of 16 amino acids. V dropped 1 base and J dropped 6 bases, with 17 bases sitting between them. Germline CDR1 is LGHDT and CDR2 is YNNKEL (reference sequence).

The gene calls are TRBV28 and TRBJ1-2; no definite D call. Trimming took 4 bases from V and 2 from J, leaving 8 bases between them. Germline loops: CDR1 MDHEN, CDR2 SYDVKM. The CDR3 is made up of 13 amino acids. CDR3 coding DNA: TGTGCCAGCAGTTCCCTCGCGAACTATGGCTACACCTTC. Translating gives CASSSLANYGYTF.

This clone showed up just once. This chain uses TRBV6-2 or TRBV6-3 with TRBJ1-5; no firm D call. Germline V CDR1 and CDR2: MNHEY, SVGEGT. V gave up 2 bases and J gave up 5 bases, with 16 bases separating them. This CDR3 spans 16 amino acids. CDR3 nucleotide sequence: TGTGCCAGCAGTTACGGACTTAAGGCACCTTATCAGCCCCAGCATTTT. Its protein product is CASSYGLKAPYQPQHF.

The chain combines TRBV5-1 with TRBJ1-5; 7 bases agree with TRBD1. Germline V gene data show CDR1 as SGHRS and CDR2 as YFSETQ. The CDR3 has 18 residues. J lost 0 bases, V lost 0 bases, and 9 bases had no gene match. The CDR3: CASSLAPGTENSNQPQHF. In DNA form, the CDR3 reads TGCGCCAGCAGCTTGGCCCCCGGGACAGAAAATAGCAATCAGCCCCAGCATTTT. The whole variable domain, remainder taken from reference TRBV5-1 and TRBJ1-5, is KAGVTQTPRYLIKTRGQQVTLSCSPISGHRSVSWYQQTPGQGLQFLFEYFSETQRNKGNFPGRFSGRQFSNSRSEMNVSTLELGDSALYLCASSLAPGTENSNQPQHFGDGTRLSIL.

This rearrangement joins TRBV7-3 to TRBJ2-5; TRBD1 might be the D (6 bases). The length of the CDR3 is 15 residues. The germline V and J ends were trimmed by 4 bases and 5 bases, with 17 bases remaining between them. Germline V gene sequence: CDR1 SGHTA, CDR2 FQGTGA. In DNA form, the CDR3 reads TGTGCCAGCAGCTCAACCTCAGGGGCCTGGGAGACCCAGTACTTC. It is translated as CASSSTSGAWETQYF.

The J gene is TRBJ2-2, the V gene TRBV15; 14 nucleotides match TRBD2. Germline-derived CDR1 and CDR2 are LNHNV and YYDKDF (reference sequence). The CDR3 has 18 residues. The V gene end was trimmed by 0 bases and the J gene end by 6 bases; junction bases not matched to a gene: 6. CDR3 loop: CATSRDWTSGGPAGELFF. The CDR3 DNA is TGTGCCACCAGCAGAGATTGGACTAGCGGGGGGCCAGCCGGGGAGCTGTTTTTT.

J is TRBJ1-3 and V is TRBV7-2; 8 positions agree with TRBD1. The germline gives CDR1 SGHTA, CDR2 FQGNSA. The trim removed 0 bases at V and 4 bases at J, leaving 17 bases unmatched. CDR3 size: 20 residues. Here the CDR3 reads CASSLASGGGQGASGNTIYF. The CDR3, as DNA: TGTGCCAGCAGCTTAGCCAGTGGTGGGGGGCAGGGGGCTTCCGGAAACACCATATATTTT.

The chain is built from TRBV7-3 and TRBJ1-6; 8 nucleotides line up with TRBD1. Germline V gives CDR1 SGHTA, CDR2 FQGTGA. With 0 bases clipped from V and 10 bases from J, the junction kept 8 bases outside the gene matches. This CDR3 spans 16 amino acids. CDR3 in DNA: TGTGCCAGCAGCTTAACCCGTGGGACAGGAGGGTCACCCCTCCACTTT. Residues: CASSLTRGTGGSPLHF.

The genes are TRBV18 and TRBJ2-7, with 9 bases matching TRBD1. The CDR3 is 14 residues long. J was trimmed by 6 bases and V by 6 bases; bases with no gene match: 9. Germline V gene lookup returns CDR1 KGHSH and CDR2 LQKENI. CDR3 sequence reads: CASSGQGSLSEQYF. The CDR3 DNA sequence: TGTGCCAGCTCCGGACAGGGGAGTCTTTCCGAGCAGTACTTC.

This chain uses TRBV2 with TRBJ2-7, with a tentative D call TRBD2 (6 bases). The V gene lost 3 bases and the J gene lost 0 bases, with 15 bases spanning the gap. The CDR3 is 16 residues long. The germline gives CDR1 SNHLY, CDR2 FYNNEI. CDR3 region: CASSDFILAVSYEQYF. DNA for the CDR3: TGTGCCAGCAGTGATTTTATACTAGCCGTCTCCTACGAGCAGTACTTC.

The chain employs TRBV4-2 and TRBJ1-5; no reliable D call. There are 15 residues in the CDR3. Germline V gives CDR1 LGHNA, CDR2 YNFKEQ. V was pared by 4 bases and J by 2 bases, with 12 bases between. This CDR3 reads CASSLWPQGNQPQHF. CDR3 in DNA: TGTGCCAGCAGCCTCTGGCCCCAGGGCAATCAGCCCCAGCATTTT.